The 26 T cell receptor beta chains given below trace back to one sample, sequenced in a study of CXCR3-negative and CXCR3-positive naive CD8 T cells (dated by TCRdb to between 2018 and 2020). No antigen has been assigned to these receptors. The sequencing machine was a NextSeq 550. The Human TCR Profiling Kit (MiLaboratory) was used to make UMI-labeled 5' RACE TRB cDNA libraries. The reads, reprocessed by TCRdb, yield one row per CDR3 protein sequence and no DNA. The sample table includes about 150,000 distinct CDR3 sequences. The biggest ten clones account for roughly 0.41% of the sample. Study-level results and caveats: Compared with CXCR3-negative naive cells, CXCR3-positive naive cells had TRB CDR3s with higher hydrophobicity (lower Kidera factor 4), lower energy, and higher strength and volume indices.

Sample: naive CXCR3+ CD8+ T cells from blood. This specimen's cell subset or site label, per the study, means: CD45RO-CCR7+CD27+CD95- naive CD8+ T cells expressing CXCR3 (TNR3+). These TCRs come from a human donor in good health. Some clones in this sample may be carry-over from other donors' samples.

The rearrangement links TRBV6-6 to TRBJ2-7; no DNA is available, so the TRBD2 call from TCRdb remains unchecked. Germline V gene sequence: CDR1 MNHNY, CDR2 SVGAGI (reference sequence). This CDR3 comprises 15 residues. CDR3: CASSYSSSGSYEQYF.

The V call is TRBV15, the J call TRBJ1-5; the TRBD1 assignment by TCRdb is unverifiable without DNA. Germline V gives CDR1 LNHNV, CDR2 YYDKDF (reference sequence). The CDR3 contains 14 residues. The CDR3 sequence: CATSVRQGVQPQHF.

The V gene is TRBV28, the J gene TRBJ2-1; TCRdb's D gene call, TRBD2, goes unchecked for lack of DNA. Per germline, CDR1 MDHEN and CDR2 SYDVKM. CDR3 size: 19 residues. This CDR3 is CASSLGTSGGAGPWSEQFF.

This chain uses TRBV24-1 with TRBJ2-7; TCRdb gives TRBD1 as the D gene, but with no DNA this cannot be confirmed. CDR3 length: 14 residues. The germline V gene encodes CDR1 KGHDR and CDR2 SFDVKD. Here the CDR3 reads CATSDAETGGGKYF.

The chain has TRBV7-2 and TRBJ2-2; TCRdb's D call of TRBD1 is untestable without DNA. There are 15 residues in the CDR3. Germline V CDR1 and CDR2: SGHTA, FQGNSA. The CDR3 loop reads CASSLTGGMAGELFF.

J is TRBJ2-3 and V is TRBV9. This CDR3 is built from 14 residues. The germline gives CDR1 SGDLS, CDR2 YYNGEE. The CDR3 here is CASRSVASTDTQYF.

V is TRBV28 and J is TRBJ1-6; TCRdb returns TRBD1, unconfirmable since there is no DNA. This CDR3 contains 15 residues. Germline CDR1 is MDHEN and CDR2 is SYDVKM. The CDR3 spells CASSLGVSYNSPIHF.

This chain joins TRBV7-9 and TRBJ2-1. CDR3 size: 17 residues. Germline V gene lookup returns CDR1 SEHNR and CDR2 FQNEAQ (reference sequence). CDR3 in amino acids: CASSLPLSGNSYNEQFF.

The J gene is TRBJ1-1, the V gene TRBV29-1. From germline, CDR1 is SQVTM and CDR2 ANQGSEA. The CDR3 has 12 residues. The CDR3 loop reads CSVDMGNTEAFF.

This chain uses TRBV4-1 with TRBJ1-2. CDR1 MGHRA and CDR2 YSYEKL come from the germline V gene. The CDR3 is 16 amino acids. CDR3 sequence reads: CASSQVGSQNHYGYTF.

V gene TRBV7-2 combines with J gene TRBJ2-2; TCRdb's D call of TRBD1 is untestable without DNA. CDR1 and CDR2 from the germline V gene are SGHTA and FQGNSA. The CDR3 is 14 residues long. This CDR3 reads CASNRIALTGELFF.

The chain is built from TRBV29-1 and TRBJ2-5. CDR1 and CDR2 from the germline V gene are SQVTM and ANQGSEA. The CDR3 runs 13 residues. The CDR3 loop is CSVQLAGLETQYF.

The V and J genes are TRBV28 and TRBJ2-3; TCRdb's D gene call, TRBD2, goes unchecked for lack of DNA. CDR1 and CDR2 (germline): MDHEN, SYDVKM. The CDR3 extends over 18 amino acids. The CDR3 sequence is CASSSRDYLTKDTDTQYF.

The rearrangement uses TRBV29-1 and TRBJ2-1; TCRdb indicates TRBD1, and absent DNA this call remains unverified. Germline CDR1 reads SQVTM; CDR2 reads ANQGSEA. The CDR3 loop spans 14 amino acids. The CDR3 spells CSVRTGVPYNEQFF.

The chain links TRBV7-8 to TRBJ2-1; TCRdb outputs TRBD2, but without DNA this stays unchecked. Germline lookup yields CDR1 SGHVS and CDR2 FQNEAQ. This CDR3 has 16 residues. The CDR3 spells CASSSFEALFYNEQFF.

The chain combines TRBV7-8 with TRBJ2-5; TCRdb picks TRBD2, but there is no DNA to check that call. This CDR3 has 14 amino acids. Per the germline V gene, CDR1 is SGHVS and CDR2 is FQNEAQ. The CDR3 loop is CASSLEPLQETQYF. The whole variable domain, remainder taken from reference TRBV7-8 and TRBJ2-5, is GAGVSQSPRYKVAKRGQDVALRCDPISGHVSLFWYQQALGQGPEFLTYFQNEAQLDKSGLPSDRFFAERPEGSVSTLKIQRTQQEDSAVYLCASSLEPLQETQYFGPGTRLLVL.

This chain joins TRBV4-1 and TRBJ2-3. The CDR3 totals 11 residues. Germline V CDR1 and CDR2: MGHRA, YSYEKL. Here the CDR3 reads CASSQTDTQYF.

This rearrangement joins TRBV24-1 to TRBJ1-1; the D call from TCRdb, TRBD1, cannot be confirmed without DNA. CDR3 length: 14 amino acids. CDR1 KGHDR and CDR2 SFDVKD come from the germline V gene. The CDR3 is CATIGGAANTEAFF.

V is TRBV12-3 or TRBV12-4 and J is TRBJ2-5; the TCRdb call, TRBD1, lacks DNA for checking. This CDR3 has 15 amino acids. CDR3 sequence: CASSQAGTGEETQYF.

The chain uses TRBV4-1 and TRBJ2-2. The V gene's germline CDR1 is MGHRA and CDR2 YSYEKL. The CDR3 runs 15 residues. This CDR3 is CASSQGGFNTGELFF.

The J gene is TRBJ1-4, the V gene TRBV28; TCRdb's D gene call, TRBD1, goes unchecked for lack of DNA. The CDR3 extends over 14 amino acids. Germline loops: CDR1 MDHEN, CDR2 SYDVKM. CDR3 sequence reads: CASSRQGLYEKLLF.

The rearrangement links TRBV12-3 or TRBV12-4 to TRBJ2-1; TCRdb outputs TRBD2, but without DNA this stays unchecked. There are 14 residues in the CDR3. CDR3 in amino acids: CASSATSSYNQQFF.

This chain connects TRBV6-5 to TRBJ1-1; there is no DNA to check the TCRdb D call of TRBD1. Looked up from germline, CDR1 is MNHEY and CDR2 is SVGAGI. This CDR3 has 15 residues. The CDR3 here is CASSYGGGMNTEAFF.

This chain joins TRBV12-3 or TRBV12-4 and TRBJ2-6. The CDR3 is 12 residues long. CDR3 in amino acids: CASSPGANVLTF.

This chain connects TRBV5-4 to TRBJ2-1; with no DNA, the TCRdb D assignment of TRBD2 cannot be verified. Germline CDR1 is SGHNT and CDR2 is YYREEE (reference sequence). CDR3 length: 14 amino acids. The CDR3 region is CASRGTIFNNEQFF.

V gene TRBV7-8 combines with J gene TRBJ2-1. The germline V gene has CDR1 SGHVS and CDR2 FQNEAQ. The CDR3 has 16 amino acids. CDR3 region: CASSLSSGYSWNEQFF. Combining the CDR3 with reference TRBV7-8 and TRBJ2-1 gives the whole variable domain GAGVSQSPRYKVAKRGQDVALRCDPISGHVSLFWYQQALGQGPEFLTYFQNEAQLDKSGLPSDRFFAERPEGSVSTLKIQRTQQEDSAVYLCASSLSSGYSWNEQFFGPGTRLTVL.